These T cell receptor beta chains were read from a single sample in a study of identical twins. TCRdb analysed the 5' RACE reads with MiXCR anew, one entry per CDR3 protein. Among roughly 260,000 distinct CDR3 sequences listed, around 7.6% were seen once. The same data also contributed to another study, on yellow fever vaccine responses in identical twins.

The specimen sequenced was CD8+ T cells sorted from blood. The receptors here all came from a woman aged 18-29 years in good health. CDR3s include the opening cysteine and the closing phenylalanine or tryptophan. A D gene is named only where the DNA matches it firmly. Size is omitted from some rows. Given values are once, few, many or a class for expanded clones.

abundance: NA; v_gene: TRBV7-9; j_gene: TRBJ2-7; d_gene: TRBD1; CDR3aa: CASTPTGGSYEQYF; CDR3nt: TGTGCCAGCACCCCGACAGGGGGCTCCTACGAGCAGTACTTC
abundance: many; v_gene: TRBV4-1; j_gene: TRBJ2-7; d_gene: NA; CDR3aa: CASSQSPTGEQYF; CDR3nt: TGCGCCAGCAGCCAGTCCCCGACAGGCGAGCAGTACTTC
abundance: few; v_gene: TRBV5-1; j_gene: TRBJ1-4; d_gene: NA; CDR3aa: CASSLDPGAVEKLFF; CDR3nt: TGCGCCAGCAGCTTGGATCCAGGGGCGGTTGAAAAACTGTTTTTT
abundance: few; v_gene: TRBV6-5; j_gene: TRBJ1-6; d_gene: NA; CDR3aa: CASSYGGSPLHF; CDR3nt: TGTGCCAGCAGTTACGGGGGTTCACCCCTCCACTTT
abundance: few; v_gene: TRBV7-3; j_gene: TRBJ2-1; d_gene: TRBD2; CDR3aa: CASSLTLLLGGEASYNEQFF; CDR3nt: TGTGCCAGCAGCTTAACCCTCCTCTTGGGAGGGGAGGCGTCCTACAATGAGCAGTTCTTC
abundance: NA; v_gene: TRBV4-1; j_gene: TRBJ2-7; d_gene: NA; CDR3aa: CASSQVGQIGYEQYF; CDR3nt: TGCGCCAGCAGCCAAGTGGGGCAGATAGGCTACGAGCAGTACTTC
abundance: many; v_gene: TRBV6-6; j_gene: TRBJ2-1; d_gene: NA; CDR3aa: CASGGTHLSNEQFF; CDR3nt: TGTGCCAGCGGGGGTACACACTTAAGCAATGAGCAGTTCTTC
abundance: NA; v_gene: TRBV3-1; j_gene: TRBJ2-7; d_gene: TRBD2; CDR3aa: CASSQGSGTTYEQYF; CDR3nt: TGTGCCAGCAGCCAAGGCAGCGGGACGACCTACGAGCAGTACTTC
abundance: NA; v_gene: TRBV29-1; j_gene: TRBJ2-3; d_gene: TRBD1; CDR3aa: CSVEGGQLTDTQYF; CDR3nt: TGCAGCGTTGAAGGGGGACAGCTCACAGATACGCAGTATTTT
abundance: many; v_gene: TRBV11-2; j_gene: TRBJ2-5; d_gene: NA; CDR3aa: CASSLEVQETQYF; CDR3nt: TGTGCCAGCAGCTTAGAAGTACAAGAGACCCAGTACTTC
abundance: few; v_gene: TRBV5-6; j_gene: TRBJ1-5; d_gene: NA; CDR3aa: CASSSMVGVNQPQHF; CDR3nt: TGTGCCAGCAGCAGTATGGTAGGGGTCAATCAGCCCCAGCATTTT
abundance: many; v_gene: TRBV7-8; j_gene: TRBJ2-1; d_gene: NA; CDR3aa: CASSLPAGLFYEQFF; CDR3nt: TGTGCCAGCAGCTTGCCGGCGGGATTATTTTATGAGCAGTTCTTC
abundance: few; v_gene: TRBV3-1; j_gene: TRBJ2-1; d_gene: NA; CDR3aa: CASSEGGGPYNEQFF; CDR3nt: TGTGCCAGCAGCGAAGGGGGGGGGCCGTACAATGAGCAGTTCTTC
abundance: many; v_gene: TRBV2; j_gene: TRBJ2-7; d_gene: NA; CDR3aa: CASLASSYEQYF; CDR3nt: TGTGCCAGCCTGGCCAGCTCCTACGAGCAGTACTTC
abundance: few; v_gene: TRBV24-1; j_gene: TRBJ2-7; d_gene: TRBD2; CDR3aa: CATSDSGGYEQYF; CDR3nt: TGTGCCACCAGTGACTCGGGGGGGTACGAGCAGTACTTC
abundance: NA; v_gene: TRBV12-3/TRBV12-4; j_gene: TRBJ2-3; d_gene: NA; CDR3aa: CASSLVGYYTDTQYF; CDR3nt: TGTGCCAGCAGTTTAGTTGGGTATTACACAGATACGCAGTATTTT
abundance: many; v_gene: TRBV11-2; j_gene: TRBJ1-2; d_gene: NA; CDR3aa: CASSQRVIVNGYTF; CDR3nt: TGTGCCAGCAGCCAAAGGGTTATAGTAAATGGCTACACCTTC
abundance: many; v_gene: TRBV7-9; j_gene: TRBJ2-7; d_gene: NA; CDR3aa: CASSPEYEQYF; CDR3nt: TGTGCCAGCAGCCCAGAGTACGAGCAGTACTTC
abundance: many; v_gene: TRBV5-5; j_gene: TRBJ2-1; d_gene: TRBD1; CDR3aa: CASSPRQGSSYNEQFF; CDR3nt: TGTGCCAGCAGCCCCCGACAGGGTAGCTCCTACAATGAGCAGTTCTTC
abundance: few; v_gene: TRBV6-5; j_gene: TRBJ2-2; d_gene: TRBD2; CDR3aa: CASSYLAGVSNTGELFF; CDR3nt: TGTGCCAGCAGTTACCTAGCGGGGGTATCGAACACCGGGGAGCTGTTTTTT
abundance: many; v_gene: TRBV11-2; j_gene: TRBJ1-6; d_gene: NA; CDR3aa: CASSLASNSPLHF; CDR3nt: TGTGCCAGCAGCTTAGCCTCAAATTCACCCCTCCACTTT
abundance: once; v_gene: TRBV11-1; j_gene: TRBJ2-6; d_gene: TRBD2; CDR3aa: CASSLAGLAGNSGANVLTF; CDR3nt: TGTGCCAGCAGCTTAGCGGGACTAGCGGGGAACTCTGGGGCCAACGTCCTGACTTTC
abundance: few; v_gene: TRBV20-1; j_gene: TRBJ2-7; d_gene: NA; CDR3aa: CSALRPETYEQYF; CDR3nt: TGCAGTGCTCTCAGACCTGAAACCTACGAGCAGTACTTC
abundance: few; v_gene: TRBV12-3/TRBV12-4; j_gene: TRBJ2-3; d_gene: NA; CDR3aa: CASSFTGSSTDTQYF; CDR3nt: TGTGCCAGCAGTTTTACGGGTTCTAGCACAGATACGCAGTATTTT
abundance: many; v_gene: TRBV11-3; j_gene: TRBJ2-5; d_gene: NA; CDR3aa: CASRLSSGQGGSETQYF; CDR3nt: TGTGCCAGCAGGCTCTCTAGCGGACAGGGAGGTAGTGAGACCCAGTACTTC
abundance: few; v_gene: TRBV28; j_gene: TRBJ2-2; d_gene: TRBD1; CDR3aa: CASSSGQGNTGELFF; CDR3nt: TGTGCCAGCAGTTCGGGACAGGGTAACACCGGGGAGCTGTTTTTT
abundance: NA; v_gene: TRBV20-1; j_gene: TRBJ2-5; d_gene: TRBD2; CDR3aa: CSARGGRWTSGKETQYF; CDR3nt: TGCAGTGCTAGAGGGGGCAGATGGACTAGCGGGAAAGAGACCCAGTACTTC
abundance: few; v_gene: TRBV28; j_gene: TRBJ2-3; d_gene: TRBD1; CDR3aa: CASSSGTGRLDTQYF; CDR3nt: TGTGCCAGCAGTTCCGGGACAGGGAGGTTGGATACGCAGTATTTT
abundance: NA; v_gene: TRBV15; j_gene: TRBJ2-4; d_gene: NA; CDR3aa: CATRLRLEGDIQYF; CDR3nt: TGTGCCACCCGCTTAAGACTCGAGGGGGACATTCAGTACTTC
abundance: few; v_gene: TRBV2; j_gene: TRBJ2-7; d_gene: NA; CDR3aa: CASSGPGPHYEQYF; CDR3nt: TGTGCCAGCAGTGGGCCGGGCCCGCACTACGAGCAGTACTTC
abundance: NA; v_gene: TRBV3-1; j_gene: TRBJ2-1; d_gene: NA; CDR3aa: CASMGPSSYNEQFF; CDR3nt: TGTGCCAGCATGGGCCCCAGCTCCTACAATGAGCAGTTCTTC
abundance: few; v_gene: TRBV7-2; j_gene: TRBJ2-1; d_gene: NA; CDR3aa: CASTNEQFF; CDR3nt: TGTGCCAGTACCAATGAGCAGTTCTTC
abundance: NA; v_gene: TRBV4-1; j_gene: TRBJ2-1; d_gene: NA; CDR3aa: CASSRDSLLASYNEQFF; CDR3nt: TGCGCCAGCAGCCGAGACAGCCTTTTGGCCTCCTACAATGAGCAGTTCTTC
abundance: many; v_gene: TRBV5-6; j_gene: TRBJ1-3; d_gene: NA; CDR3aa: CASSLETQISGNTIYF; CDR3nt: TGTGCCAGCAGCTTGGAGACCCAAATCTCTGGAAACACCATATATTTT
abundance: many; v_gene: TRBV29-1; j_gene: TRBJ2-1; d_gene: NA; CDR3aa: CSVEGVWGVNEQFF; CDR3nt: TGCAGCGTTGAAGGGGTATGGGGGGTCAATGAGCAGTTCTTC
abundance: NA; v_gene: TRBV7-3; j_gene: TRBJ2-1; d_gene: TRBD2; CDR3aa: CASSFAAGGANEQFF; CDR3nt: TGTGCCAGCAGCTTCGCAGCGGGAGGAGCCAATGAGCAGTTCTTC
abundance: many; v_gene: TRBV7-9; j_gene: TRBJ1-6; d_gene: NA; CDR3aa: CASSHSRGGHSPLHF; CDR3nt: TGTGCCAGCAGCCACTCCAGGGGTGGGCATTCACCCCTCCACTTT
abundance: many; v_gene: TRBV12-3/TRBV12-4; j_gene: TRBJ2-3; d_gene: TRBD2; CDR3aa: CASSQSGDDTDTQYF; CDR3nt: TGTGCCAGCAGTCAAAGCGGGGACGACACAGATACGCAGTATTTT
abundance: few; v_gene: TRBV20-1; j_gene: TRBJ2-3; d_gene: TRBD1; CDR3aa: CSARVWNRGNIDTQYF; CDR3nt: TGCAGTGCTAGAGTTTGGAACAGGGGTAATATTGATACGCAGTATTTT
abundance: few; v_gene: TRBV9; j_gene: TRBJ2-1; d_gene: NA; CDR3aa: CASSVAAEVYNEQFF; CDR3nt: TGTGCCAGCAGCGTCGCTGCGGAGGTATACAATGAGCAGTTCTTC
abundance: NA; v_gene: TRBV6-1; j_gene: TRBJ2-1; d_gene: NA; CDR3aa: CASTPLLAANEQFF; CDR3nt: TGTGCCAGCACCCCACTACTAGCAGCCAATGAGCAGTTCTTC
abundance: few; v_gene: TRBV14; j_gene: TRBJ1-1; d_gene: TRBD1; CDR3aa: CASRGWDSLWAFF; CDR3nt: TGTGCCAGCAGAGGATGGGACAGTCTATGGGCTTTCTTT
abundance: few; v_gene: TRBV7-9; j_gene: TRBJ2-3; d_gene: NA; CDR3aa: CASSHGGGATDTQYF; CDR3nt: TGTGCCAGCAGCCACGGCGGGGGCGCGACAGATACGCAGTATTTT
abundance: few; v_gene: TRBV13; j_gene: TRBJ2-1; d_gene: NA; CDR3aa: CASSLELGEFYNEQFF; CDR3nt: TGTGCCAGCAGCTTAGAGTTAGGGGAGTTCTACAATGAGCAGTTCTTC
abundance: few; v_gene: TRBV27; j_gene: TRBJ2-3; d_gene: TRBD2; CDR3aa: CASLAGGSSADTQYF; CDR3nt: TGTGCCAGTCTAGCGGGAGGGTCTTCCGCAGATACGCAGTATTTT
abundance: NA; v_gene: TRBV4-1; j_gene: TRBJ2-7; d_gene: NA; CDR3aa: CASSQDQAEYEQYF; CDR3nt: TGCGCCAGCAGCCAAGACCAAGCGGAGTACGAGCAGTACTTC
abundance: many; v_gene: TRBV5-1; j_gene: TRBJ2-1; d_gene: TRBD2; CDR3aa: CASSTKELAGDNEQFF; CDR3nt: TGCGCCAGCAGCACAAAGGAGTTAGCGGGAGACAATGAGCAGTTCTTC